Below, one T cell receptor (beta chain) is given with its context. V dropped 6 bases and J dropped 7; count of bases not matched to a gene: 24. This CDR3 has 20 residues. Germline CDR1 reads SGHTS; CDR2 reads YDEGEE. The data were produced by immunoSEQ multiplex PCR, yet TCRdb's version contains in-frame clones alone and is incomplete. Of tens of thousands of clones in the sample, approximately 94% were seen once. The data were taken from a study of technical replicates of blood from a few donors. The material sequenced was T cells isolated from PBMCs. The chain carries TRBV5-8 and TRBJ1-6; 8 bases match TRBD1. The receptor was isolated from a human donor in good health. The CDR3, as DNA: TGTGCCAGCACACCCCCATCCCGTCTGGACAGGGCCTTGTACAATTCACCCCTCCACTTT. It specifies CASTPPSRLDRALYNSPLHF.